This note documents a single T cell receptor (beta chain) sequence. Its antigen is currently unknown. CDR1 is SQVTM and CDR2 is ANQGSEA in the germline V gene. Trimming left V 7 bases short and J 8 bases short, with 18 bases between. The CDR3 totals 13 residues. These data come from a study of blood T cells in healthy people across ages. Notes on the study in general: Naive CD4+ cells and diversity were both higher in long-lived donors than in aged donors.

Each individual donor underwent a draw of ten milliliters of peripheral blood. A second PCR of about 6 to 11 cycles used a sample-barcoded 5' primer and a J-beta primer mix. Through a template-switch adaptor with 12 random nucleotides, each cDNA molecule received a tag. Per sample, CDR3-containing paired-end reads numbered at least 2.5 million. From the 5' RACE reads, TCRdb called clonotypes with MiXCR, one entry per CDR3 protein. The table shows more than 1.4 million distinct CDR3 sequences, with roughly 40% occurring only once. The V call is TRBV29-1, the J call TRBJ2-1; tentatively, D is TRBD2 (5 bases). The source is a woman between 18 and 30 years old in good health. Sample: blood. The CDR3 is CSAQGRVVYEQFF. CDR3 DNA: TGCAGCGCCCAAGGGAGAGTCGTGTATGAGCAGTTCTTC.